This T cell receptor (beta chain) was sequenced during a study of blood T cell repertoires in COVID-19. Background on the study: Donors in the United States, Italy and Spain gave samples during acute or convalescent COVID-19. Sample material is recorded as cDNA or gDNA derived from T cells, B-cell-depleted T cells, or PBMCs.

The CDR3 consists of 16 residues. Germline V gene sequence: CDR1 MNHNY, CDR2 SVGAGI (reference sequence). After removal of 4 bases from V and 0 bases from J, the junction contained 4 bases not matched to a gene. Original processing methods: The authors estimated nucleated cell counts from reference gene primer amplification. Some clones are missing from TCRdb's copy, which holds only in-frame ones; the method was immunoSEQ multiplex PCR. V, J and clone size derive from that table, while D and trimming were established from the DNA sequence. The table lists approximately 120,000 clones, roughly 90% of them singletons.

This clonotype was obtained from a human donor with acute or convalescent COVID-19. The donor label of this sample is uncertain. Input material: peripheral blood. The chain joins TRBV6-6 to TRBJ1-1; TRBD1 matches at 11 bases. The CDR3: CASSFGQGAMNTEAFF. CDR3 sequence (DNA): TGTGCCAGCAGTTTCGGACAGGGGGCGATGAACACTGAAGCTTTCTTT.